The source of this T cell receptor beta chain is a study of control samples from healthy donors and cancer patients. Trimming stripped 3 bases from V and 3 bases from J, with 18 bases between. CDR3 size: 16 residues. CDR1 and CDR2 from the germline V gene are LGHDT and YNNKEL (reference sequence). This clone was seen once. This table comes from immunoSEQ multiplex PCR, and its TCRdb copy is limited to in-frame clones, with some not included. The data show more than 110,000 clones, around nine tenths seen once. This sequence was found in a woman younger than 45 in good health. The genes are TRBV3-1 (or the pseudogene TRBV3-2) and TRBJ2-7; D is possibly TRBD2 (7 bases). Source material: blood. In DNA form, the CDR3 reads TGTGCCAGCAGCCAGGGCTGGGGCGGGGGCCACTACGAGCAGTACTTC. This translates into CASSQGWGGGHYEQYF.